The 4 T cell receptor beta chains listed next were all sequenced from one sample in a study of T cell repertoires in cytomegalovirus infection. TCRdb fed the reads into MiXCR, producing one record per CDR3 protein. The table has roughly 230,000 distinct CDR3 sequences, around 6.2% seen once. The sample consisted of PBMCs. All receptors come from a human donor in good health (CMV status not recorded). Some clones in this sample may be carry-over from other donors' samples.

This clonotype was seen at least ten times. This chain connects TRBV6-2 or TRBV6-3 to TRBJ2-5; D unclear. Trimming shortened V by 6 bases and J by 4 bases, and 15 bases separated the two germline ends. The length of the CDR3 is 14 residues. Germline CDR1 is MNHEY and CDR2 is SVGEGT. The CDR3, as DNA: TGTGCCAGCAGAAGCCGCGGACCTTCAGAGACCCAGTACTTC. Protein: CASRSRGPSETQYF.

This clonotype appeared many times. V is TRBV6-2 or TRBV6-3 and J is TRBJ1-6, with 10 nucleotides matching TRBD1. J was trimmed by 5 bases and V by 6 bases; bases with no gene match: 4. This CDR3 has 15 amino acids. CDR1 and CDR2 (germline): MNHEY, SVGEGT. The CDR3 loop is CASRTGTGDNSPLHF. The CDR3 nucleotides read TGTGCCAGCAGAACCGGGACAGGGGATAATTCACCCCTCCACTTT.

Regarding this clonotype: This may arise from a read error, as a much more abundant clone is one base away. This is likely a read error, given that the CDR3 carries no conserved phenylalanine or tryptophan at its end. The chain employs TRBV3-1 and TRBJ2-7; 9 positions match TRBD1. V lost 4 bases and J lost 6; bases outside the gene matches: 4. The CDR3 is made up of 13 amino acids. Germline V gives CDR1 LGHDT, CDR2 YNNKEL (reference sequence). The CDR3 DNA reads as TGTGCCAGCAGCCTTGGGACAGGGCTCGAGCAGTACATC. Its protein product is CASSLGTGLEQYI.

At least ten counts were recorded for this clonotype. The V gene is TRBV29-1, the J gene TRBJ2-3, with TRBD1 as a possible D gene (5 bases). V lost 3 bases to trimming and J lost 4 bases, with 8 bases between them. CDR3 length: 12 residues. The germline gives CDR1 SQVTM, CDR2 ANQGSEA. The CDR3 DNA reads TGCAGCGTTGATAGGGGCCCAGATACGCAGTATTTT. Amino acid sequence: CSVDRGPDTQYF.